These 14 T cell receptor beta chains were all obtained from the same sample, sequenced in a study of CD8 T cells in Susac syndrome. Reverse transcription of roughly 0.5 to 1 ug RNA was carried out with random hexamers. Via MiXCR, TCRdb re-called the immunoSEQ multiplex PCR reads, giving one row per CDR3 protein. The sample holds about 71,000 distinct CDR3 sequences; 93% are singletons and the top ten take around 0.15%. The sequenced sample consisted of CD4+ T cells from PBMCs. These receptors were collected from a human donor with Susac syndrome.

The rearrangement joins TRBV5-1 to TRBJ1-1; 7 bases are shared with TRBD1. This CDR3 has 13 residues. CDR1 is SGHRS, CDR2 YFSETQ, per germline. V was clipped by 4 bases and J by 4 bases; unmatched bases: 4. The CDR3 spells CASSQGGFTEAFF. In DNA form, the CDR3 reads TGCGCCAGCAGCCAGGGGGGGTTCACTGAAGCTTTCTTT.

The chain couples TRBV28 to TRBJ2-5, with D tentatively TRBD1 or TRBD2 (5 bases each). The CDR3 is made up of 15 amino acids. The V end lost 5 bases, the J end lost 2 bases, and 15 bases lay between the germline ends. Germline V CDR1 and CDR2: MDHEN, SYDVKM. The CDR3 sequence is CASSPVGAAQETQYF. In DNA form, the CDR3 reads TGTGCCAGCAGTCCCGTCGGGGCAGCGCAAGAGACCCAGTACTTC.

V gene TRBV5-1 combines with J gene TRBJ2-2; possibly TRBD1 for D (5 bases). This CDR3 is 14 amino acids long. The germline V and J ends were trimmed by 1 base and 4 bases, with 8 bases remaining between them. Germline-derived CDR1 and CDR2 are SGHRS and YFSETQ. The CDR3 loop reads CASSLSGATGELFF. In nucleotides, the CDR3 is TGCGCCAGCAGCTTGTCTGGGGCCACCGGGGAGCTGTTTTTT.

The V gene is TRBV20-1, the J gene TRBJ2-7, with 7 bases matching TRBD1. V trimming: 5 bases; J trimming: 0 bases; junction bases outside the gene matches: 7. Germline V CDR1 and CDR2: DFQATT, SNEGSKA (reference sequence). This CDR3 is built from 14 residues. The CDR3 DNA is TGCAGTGCTTTGACAGGGCCCTTCTCCTACGAGCAGTACTTC. Its protein product is CSALTGPFSYEQYF.

The V gene is TRBV4-2, the J gene TRBJ1-5; a weak D match, TRBD1 (6 bases). CDR1 is LGHNA, CDR2 YNFKEQ, per germline. Trimming removed 0 bases from V and 2 bases from J, with 14 bases in between. The CDR3 totals 17 residues. CDR3 loop: CASSQDPQGRRNQPQHF. CDR3 nucleotides: TGTGCCAGCAGCCAAGATCCCCAGGGGAGGCGCAATCAGCCCCAGCATTTT.

The chain carries TRBV18 and TRBJ1-1; TRBD1 is a possible D gene (6 bases). Trimming cost V 0 bases and J 6 bases, with 14 bases left between them. The CDR3 is 15 amino acids. Germline V gene sequence: CDR1 KGHSH, CDR2 LQKENI. The CDR3 region has the DNA TGTGCCAGCTCACCACCCGACGGGGGGGCCGCTGAAGCTTTCTTT. Translating gives CASSPPDGGAAEAFF. Combining the CDR3 with reference TRBV18 and TRBJ1-1 gives the whole variable domain NAGVMQNPRHLVRRRGQEARLRCSPMKGHSHVYWYRQLPEEGLKFMVYLQKENIIDESGMPKERFSAEFPKEGPSILRIQQVVRGDSAAYFCASSPPDGGAAEAFFGQGTRLTVV.

The rearrangement joins TRBV3-1 to TRBJ2-3; 7 nucleotides line up with TRBD2. Per the germline V gene, CDR1 is LGHDT and CDR2 is YNNKEL (reference sequence). The length of the CDR3 is 16 residues. V was clipped by 1 base and J by 8 bases; unmatched bases: 12. The CDR3 reads CASSQGAGTTPSTQYF. The CDR3 DNA sequence: TGTGCCAGCAGCCAAGGTGCCGGGACTACCCCAAGTACGCAGTATTTT.

The chain joins TRBV18 to TRBJ2-3, with D perhaps given as TRBD1 or TRBD2 (6 bases each). V lost 1 base and J 2 bases, leaving 16 bases between the germline ends. The germline V gene encodes CDR1 KGHSH and CDR2 LQKENI. CDR3 length equals 17 residues. CDR3 DNA: TGTGCCAGCTCACCACGGTTCGGGGGCCCCGTCACAGATACGCAGTATTTT. Its protein product is CASSPRFGGPVTDTQYF.

The chain links TRBV7-3 to TRBJ1-1, with D possibly matching TRBD1 (5 bases). V was shortened by 3 bases and J by 3 bases, with 8 bases between the two germline ends. The CDR3 is 13 amino acids. Germline V gene lookup returns CDR1 SGHTA and CDR2 FQGTGA. This CDR3 reads CASSFSRDTEAFF. The CDR3 DNA is TGTGCCAGCAGCTTCTCCAGGGACACTGAAGCTTTCTTT.

The J gene is TRBJ2-1, the V gene TRBV29-1; D call uncertain. The CDR3 runs 9 residues. Trimming shortened V by 3 bases and J by 7 bases, and 1 base separated the two germline ends. Germline CDR1 is SQVTM and CDR2 is ANQGSEA. CDR3 in amino acids: CSVENEQFF. In DNA form, the CDR3 reads TGCAGCGTTGAGAATGAGCAGTTCTTC.

V and J are TRBV20-1 and TRBJ1-1; TRBD1 might be the D (6 bases). Trimming removed 5 bases from V and 0 bases from J, with 10 bases in between. Germline CDR1 DFQATT, CDR2 SNEGSKA (reference sequence). The CDR3 contains 13 residues. The CDR3 bases are TGCAGTGCTTCGGACAGATTGAACACTGAAGCTTTCTTT. Protein product: CSASDRLNTEAFF.

This clonotype was picked up a small number of times. The chain recombines TRBV19 with TRBJ2-1, with D perhaps TRBD1 (6 bases). V lost 3 bases and J 0 bases, leaving 9 bases between the germline ends. Germline CDR1 and CDR2: LNHDA and SQIVND (reference sequence). This CDR3 is built from 15 residues. The CDR3: CASSIDRSSYNEQFF. DNA of the CDR3: TGTGCCAGTAGTATTGACAGGAGCTCCTACAATGAGCAGTTCTTC.

This chain joins TRBV2 and TRBJ2-7; possible D gene TRBD2, 6 bases. Germline CDR1 reads SNHLY; CDR2 reads FYNNEI. The CDR3 loop spans 14 amino acids. V lost 6 bases and J lost 1, with 13 bases in between. The CDR3 here is CASRPMEGSYEQYF. CDR3 DNA sequence: TGTGCCAGCAGGCCTATGGAGGGATCCTACGAGCAGTACTTC.

This sequence joins TRBV7-3 and TRBJ2-1; TRBD2 aligns across 10 bases. In germline, CDR1 is SGHTA, CDR2 FQGTGA. This CDR3 has 15 amino acids. V shed 5 bases, J shed 4 bases, and the junction held 5 bases outside the gene matches. CDR3 sequence: CASSLERGGYNEQFF. The CDR3 DNA reads TGTGCCAGCAGCCTGGAGCGGGGGGGGTACAATGAGCAGTTCTTC.